These 5 T cell receptor beta chains were all obtained from the same sample, sequenced in a study of naive and memory T cell subsets. Both TRBC1 and TRBC2 were covered by a beta constant-region primer of two equimolar oligonucleotides. Ligated cDNA was amplified by four rounds of PCR with nested alpha and beta constant-region primers and SP2. TCRdb ran MiXCR on the UMI-ligation and nested PCR reads and lists one entry per CDR3 protein. The table records some 30,000 distinct CDR3 sequences, roughly 20% of them present only once. The sample taken for sequencing was effector memory CD4+ T cells from blood. Subset noted: effector memory, CD45RA- CD27-. Receptors were obtained from a human donor in good health.

By proportion, this clonotype is large. This rearrangement joins TRBV12-5 to TRBJ1-1; tentative D call: TRBD1 (5 bases). CDR3 size: 20 residues. V was pared by 7 bases and J by 0 bases, with 30 bases between. CDR1 and CDR2 (germline): LGHNT, FRNRAP. The CDR3 here is CASVNIILGPDGVMNTEAFF. CDR3 DNA: TGTGCTAGTGTCAATATAATCTTGGGGCCTGATGGCGTCATGAACACTGAAGCTTTCTTT.

The chain uses TRBV11-3 and TRBJ2-1; 11 positions match TRBD1. Trimming at V came to 5 bases and at J to 3 bases, leaving 3 bases not matched to a gene. This CDR3 comprises 15 residues. CDR1 and CDR2 from the germline V gene are SGHNT and YENEEA. This CDR3 is CASSPGQGGYNEQFF. CDR3 nucleotides: TGTGCCAGCAGCCCGGGACAGGGGGGCTACAATGAGCAGTTCTTC. Variable domain in full (rest from reference TRBV11-3 and TRBJ2-1): EAGVVQSPRYKIIEKKQPVAFWCNPISGHNTLYWYLQNLGQGPELLIRYENEEAVDDSQLPKDRFSAERLKGVDSTLKIQPAELGDSAVYLCASSPGQGGYNEQFFGPGTRLTVL.

In this sample, this clonotype turned up many times. The chain couples TRBV20-1 to TRBJ1-4; D ambiguous. The CDR3 covers 14 residues. V lost 1 base to trimming and J lost 8 bases, with 14 bases between them. The germline gives CDR1 DFQATT, CDR2 SNEGSKA (reference sequence). CDR3 protein: CSARVTAGSEKLFF. The CDR3, as DNA: TGCAGTGCTAGAGTGACCGCCGGGTCCGAAAAACTGTTTTTT.

The sample holds a few counts of this clonotype. The rearrangement uses TRBV28 and TRBJ1-2; 7 nucleotides line up with TRBD1. V was clipped by 5 bases and J by 5 bases; unmatched bases: 8. Germline lookup yields CDR1 MDHEN and CDR2 SYDVKM. This CDR3 has 14 residues. The chain's CDR3 is CASSPQGEFYGYTF. The CDR3, as DNA: TGTGCCAGCAGTCCGCAGGGGGAATTTTATGGCTACACCTTC.

This clonotype was observed many times. The V call is TRBV7-8, the J call TRBJ2-6; unclear D gene. There are 15 residues in the CDR3. Per the germline V gene, CDR1 is SGHVS and CDR2 is FQNEAQ. The ends were cut back, 1 base at V and 4 bases at J, with 8 bases in the middle. The CDR3 protein is CASSLGVAGANVLTF. CDR3 DNA sequence: TGTGCCAGCAGCTTAGGGGTAGCAGGGGCCAACGTCCTGACTTTC.